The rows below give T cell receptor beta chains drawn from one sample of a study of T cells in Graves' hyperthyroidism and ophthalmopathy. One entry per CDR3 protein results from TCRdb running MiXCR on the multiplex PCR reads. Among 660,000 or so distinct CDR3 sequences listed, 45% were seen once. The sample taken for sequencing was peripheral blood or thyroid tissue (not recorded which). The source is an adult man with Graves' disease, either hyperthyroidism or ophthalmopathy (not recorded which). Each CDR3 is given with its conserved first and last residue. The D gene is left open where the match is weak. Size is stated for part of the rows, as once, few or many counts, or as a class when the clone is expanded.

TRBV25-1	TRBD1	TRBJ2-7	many	CASSEHGQGSEQYF	TGTGCCAGCAGTGAGCACGGACAGGGAAGCGAGCAGTACTTC
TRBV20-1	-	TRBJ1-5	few	CSARDWTGGEPQHF	TGCAGTGCTAGAGATTGGACCGGCGGGGAGCCCCAGCATTTT
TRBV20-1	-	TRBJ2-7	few	CSAREQGRDEQYF	TGCAGTGCTAGAGAACAGGGTCGAGACGAGCAGTACTTC
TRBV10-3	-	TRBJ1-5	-	CAISASGSPDQPQHF	TGTGCCATCAGTGCTAGTGGGTCGCCTGATCAGCCCCAGCATTTT
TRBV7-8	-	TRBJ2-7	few	CASSQRSSQAYEQYF	TGTGCCAGCAGCCAGCGATCATCACAAGCCTACGAGCAGTACTTC
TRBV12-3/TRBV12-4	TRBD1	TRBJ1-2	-	CASRPEGTGLSGYTF	TGTGCCAGCAGGCCCGAGGGGACAGGGCTCTCTGGCTACACCTTC
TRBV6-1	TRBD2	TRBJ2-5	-	CASSDLAGGIRETQYF	TGTGCCAGCAGTGACCTAGCGGGAGGGATTAGGGAGACCCAGTACTTC
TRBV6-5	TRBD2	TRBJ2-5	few	CASSPWAASGGGETQYF	TGTGCCAGCAGTCCCTGGGCGGCTAGCGGGGGGGGAGAGACCCAGTACTTC
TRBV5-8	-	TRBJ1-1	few	CASSELQSVTEAFF	TGTGCCAGCAGCGAACTACAGTCGGTCACTGAAGCTTTCTTT
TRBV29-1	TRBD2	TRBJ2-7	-	CSVTGLAGGGLYF	TGCAGCGTTACGGGGCTAGCGGGAGGAGGGCTGTACTTC
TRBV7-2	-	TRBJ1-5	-	CASSWGGGGGQPQHF	TGTGCCAGCAGCTGGGGCGGCGGGGGTGGTCAGCCCCAGCATTTT
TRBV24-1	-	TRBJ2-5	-	CASSRWDQETQYF	TGTGCCAGCAGTCGATGGGACCAAGAGACCCAGTACTTC
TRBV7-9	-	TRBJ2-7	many	CASSQGTYEQYF	TGTGCCAGCAGTCAGGGAACCTACGAGCAGTACTTC
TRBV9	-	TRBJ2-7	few	CASSEGSGRSYEQYF	TGTGCCAGCAGTGAAGGGTCAGGGAGGTCCTACGAGCAGTACTTC
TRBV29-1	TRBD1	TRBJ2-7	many	CSVRGQGDPYEQYF	TGCAGCGTTCGCGGACAGGGCGATCCCTACGAGCAGTACTTC
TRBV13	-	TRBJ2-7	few	CASSSRDILYEQYF	TGTGCCAGCAGCTCCCGGGACATACTATACGAGCAGTACTTC
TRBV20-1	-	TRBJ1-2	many	CSARKGDGYTF	TGCAGTGCTAGAAAGGGGGACGGCTACACCTTC
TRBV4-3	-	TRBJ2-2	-	CASSQDREQGVGELFF	TGCGCCAGCAGCCAAGATAGGGAACAGGGTGTCGGGGAGCTGTTTTTT
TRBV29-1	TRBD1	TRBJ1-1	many	CSVGTGDTEAFF	TGCAGCGTCGGGACAGGCGACACTGAAGCTTTCTTT
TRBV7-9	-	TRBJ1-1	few	CASSYDRFEAFF	TGTGCCAGCAGCTACGACAGGTTTGAAGCTTTCTTT
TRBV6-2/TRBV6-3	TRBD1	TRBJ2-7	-	CASSLFGGQGYEQYF	TGTGCCAGCAGTTTATTTGGCGGACAGGGATACGAGCAGTACTTC
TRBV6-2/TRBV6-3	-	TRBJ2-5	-	CAISYSTGRAETQYF	TGTGCCATCAGTTACTCGACAGGACGAGCAGAGACCCAGTACTTC
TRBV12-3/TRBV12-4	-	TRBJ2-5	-	CASSPSGAGARETQYF	TGTGCCAGCAGCCCTTCAGGTGCGGGTGCCAGGGAGACCCAGTACTTC